The following is a T cell receptor (beta chain) sequence with its context. The antigen it recognizes is unknown. Nothing much larger sits one base from this clone, and base qualities are not available. TCRbeta CDR3 regions were amplified from genomic DNA by means of the immunoSEQ Assay, a bias-controlled multiplex PCR. From the authors' description of their analysis: The number of nucleated cells in each sample was estimated by amplification of reference gene primers within the assay. Sequence reads were collapsed and filtered to measure the absolute abundance of every unique TCRbeta CDR3 rearrangement. For each sample, productive Simpson clonality was calculated as the square root of Simpson's diversity index over productive rearrangements. This is the immuneACCESS table as TCRdb keeps it, with only in-frame sequences that have V and J called. A part of the clones is gone; compared with another copy, unresolved V genes explain less than half, and the rest is unexplained. The V and J calls and clone size come from that table; D and trimming were worked out from the DNA. The sample data list over 200,000 clones, and around 90% of these were observed just once. The top ten clones comprise about 6.5% of the sample.

The germline V gene provides CDR1 MDHEN and CDR2 SYDVKM. Germline trimming: 6 bases from V, 3 bases from J; junction bases outside gene matches: 7. The CDR3 runs 15 residues from the cysteine to the phenylalanine. Only CDR3 DNA remains: 45 bases, in frame from the first base. The data were taken from a study of blood T cell repertoires in COVID-19 (dated by TCRdb to about 2020). For context, the study as a whole: The collaborator samples originated in the United States, Italy and Spain and spanned the acute and convalescent phases of COVID-19. The prospective study material was composed of cDNA or gDNA derived from T cells, B-cell-depleted T cells, or PBMCs. Subjects who had been exposed to COVID-19, were actively infected with it, or had recovered from it provided the deeply sampled blood TCRbeta repertoires that made up the dataset. The repertoires were made available in a free public database intended to serve as a resource for research on the immune response to SARS-CoV-2. The samples were drawn from two sources: the first 160 participants of the ongoing ImmuneRACE study, and 950 to 1,500 subjects contributed by 6 global collaborators. A de-identified subject ID, COVID-19 status, age in years and sex were almost always included in the sample metadata. Where available, HLA class I and class II types were obtained from metadata supplied by the sample provider rather than from assay-based typing.

On the study overall, not on this receptor specifically: Clinical and demographic metadata were provided uncurated, with the amount varying by source and participant.

Another Seattle source contributed samples from volunteer blood donors who had recovered from COVID-19. The collaborating institutions used their own protocols to collect whole blood in K2EDTA tubes. For TCRbeta analysis, collaborators shipped samples as frozen whole blood, isolated PBMCs, or DNA extracted from either of those sample types. The source of this sequence is a man in his fifties or sixties who had recovered from COVID-19. Here the chain combines TRBV28 and TRBJ2-3; TRBD1 fits 9 bases in the junction. Sequenced input: peripheral blood. The DNA sequence is TGTGCCAGCAGCGTACCGGGACAGGGTACAGATACGCAGTATTTT. It translates as CASSVPGQGTDTQYF.